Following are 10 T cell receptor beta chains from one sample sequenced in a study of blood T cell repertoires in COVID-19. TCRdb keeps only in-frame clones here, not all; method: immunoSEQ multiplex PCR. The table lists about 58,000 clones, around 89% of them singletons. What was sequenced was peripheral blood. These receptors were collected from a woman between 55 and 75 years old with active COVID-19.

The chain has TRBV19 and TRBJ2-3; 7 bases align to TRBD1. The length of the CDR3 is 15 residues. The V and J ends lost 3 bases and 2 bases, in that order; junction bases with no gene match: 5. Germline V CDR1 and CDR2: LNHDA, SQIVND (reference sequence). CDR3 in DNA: TGTGCCAGTAGTATTTTTGGACAGGTCACAGATACGCAGTATTTT. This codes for CASSIFGQVTDTQYF.

The CDR3 loop is CASLTSTGAMNTEAFF. CDR3 DNA sequence: TGTGCCAGCCTTACCTCTACAGGGGCCATGAACACTGAAGCTTTCTTT. The V call is TRBV7-8, the J call TRBJ1-1, with 7 bases that match TRBD1. J was trimmed by 0 bases and V by 8 bases; bases with no gene match: 12. This CDR3 region has 16 residues. Germline V gene lookup returns CDR1 SGHVS and CDR2 FQNEAQ.

CDR3 sequence: CASSQDPPLAGGSYEQYF. The CDR3 region has the DNA TGTGCCAGCAGCCAAGATCCCCCACTAGCGGGGGGCTCCTACGAGCAGTACTTC. This rearrangement joins TRBV4-2 to TRBJ2-7; 12 positions match TRBD2. Germline CDR1 LGHNA, CDR2 YNFKEQ. Trimming took 0 bases from V and 0 from J; bases not matched to a gene: 6. CDR3 length: 18 residues.

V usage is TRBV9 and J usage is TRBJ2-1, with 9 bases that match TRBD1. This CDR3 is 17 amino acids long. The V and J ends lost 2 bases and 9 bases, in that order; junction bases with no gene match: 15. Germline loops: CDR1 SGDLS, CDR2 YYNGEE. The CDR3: CASSVTREEGTGFEQFF. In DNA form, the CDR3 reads TGTGCCAGCAGCGTCACCAGGGAAGAAGGGACAGGGTTTGAGCAGTTCTTC. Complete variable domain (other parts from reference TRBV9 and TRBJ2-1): DSGVTQTPKHLITATGQRVTLRCSPRSGDLSVYWYQQSLDQGLQFLIQYYNGEERAKGNILERFSAQQFPDLHSELNLSSLELGDSALYFCASSVTREEGTGFEQFFGPGTRLTVL.

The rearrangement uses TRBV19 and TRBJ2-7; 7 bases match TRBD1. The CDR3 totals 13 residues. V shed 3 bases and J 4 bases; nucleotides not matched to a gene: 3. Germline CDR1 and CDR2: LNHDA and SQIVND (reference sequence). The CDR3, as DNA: TGTGCCAGTAGTATTGTGACAGGGTACGAGCAGTACTTC. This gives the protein CASSIVTGYEQYF.

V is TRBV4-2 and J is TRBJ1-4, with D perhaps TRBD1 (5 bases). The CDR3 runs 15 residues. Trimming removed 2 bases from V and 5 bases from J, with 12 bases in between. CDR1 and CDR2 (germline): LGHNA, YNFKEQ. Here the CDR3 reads CASSQPGRGNEKLFF. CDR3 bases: TGTGCCAGCAGCCAACCGGGACGGGGGAATGAAAAACTGTTTTTT.

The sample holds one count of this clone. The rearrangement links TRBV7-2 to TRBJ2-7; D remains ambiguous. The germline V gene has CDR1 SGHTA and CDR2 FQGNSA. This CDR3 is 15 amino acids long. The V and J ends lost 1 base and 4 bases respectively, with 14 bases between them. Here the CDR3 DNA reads TGTGCCAGCAGCTTAGAAGCCAGGTCGTCGTACGAGCAGTACTTC. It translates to CASSLEARSSYEQYF. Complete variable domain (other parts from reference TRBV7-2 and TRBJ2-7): GAGVSQSPSNKVTEKGKDVELRCDPISGHTALYWYRQSLGQGLEFLIYFQGNSAPDKSGLPSDRFSAERTGGSVSTLTIQRTQQEDSAVYLCASSLEARSSYEQYFGPGTRLTVT.

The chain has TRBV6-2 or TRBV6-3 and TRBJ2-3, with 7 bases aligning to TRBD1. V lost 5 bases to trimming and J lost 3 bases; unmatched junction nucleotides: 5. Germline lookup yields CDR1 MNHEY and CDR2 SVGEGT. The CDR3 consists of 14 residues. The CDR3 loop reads CASSRDSQTDTQYF. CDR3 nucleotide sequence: TGTGCCAGCAGTCGGGACAGCCAAACAGATACGCAGTATTTT.

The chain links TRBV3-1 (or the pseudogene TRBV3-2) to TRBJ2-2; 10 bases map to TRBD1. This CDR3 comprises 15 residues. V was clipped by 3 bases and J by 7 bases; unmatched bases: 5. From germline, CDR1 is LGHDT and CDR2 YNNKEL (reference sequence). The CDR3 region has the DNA TGTGCCAGCAGCCAGGGACAGGGGAGGAGCGGGGAGCTGTTTTTT. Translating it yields CASSQGQGRSGELFF.

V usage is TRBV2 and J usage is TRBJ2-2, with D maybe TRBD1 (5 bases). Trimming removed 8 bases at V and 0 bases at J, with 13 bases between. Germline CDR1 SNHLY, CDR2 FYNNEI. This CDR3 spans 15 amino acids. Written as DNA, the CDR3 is TGTGCCAGCGCTCTCGACAGCCCGAACACCGGGGAGCTGTTTTTT. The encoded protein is CASALDSPNTGELFF.